This TCR beta chain was found in a study of blood T cells in healthy people across ages. Per germline, CDR1 MDHEN and CDR2 SYDVKM. The CDR3 covers 14 residues. Trimming took 5 bases from V and 2 from J, leaving 12 bases between them. This clonotype was seen only a few times. PCR was performed a second time for roughly 7 to 12 cycles using a sample-barcoded 5' primer and a J-beta primer mix. TCRdb reanalysed the 5' RACE reads using MiXCR and keeps one entry per CDR3 protein. The repertoire holds 760,000 or so distinct CDR3 sequences, with around 25% as singletons. The same specimen was also included in a second study, on T cells of mothers and their children.

The clonotype originates from a boy between 10 and 17 years old in good health. This rearrangement joins TRBV28 to TRBJ2-5; possibly TRBD1 or TRBD2 for D (5 bases each). What was sequenced was blood. The CDR3 region is CASSPGPIQETQYF. CDR3 coding DNA: TGTGCCAGCAGTCCGGGACCGATTCAAGAGACCCAGTACTTC.